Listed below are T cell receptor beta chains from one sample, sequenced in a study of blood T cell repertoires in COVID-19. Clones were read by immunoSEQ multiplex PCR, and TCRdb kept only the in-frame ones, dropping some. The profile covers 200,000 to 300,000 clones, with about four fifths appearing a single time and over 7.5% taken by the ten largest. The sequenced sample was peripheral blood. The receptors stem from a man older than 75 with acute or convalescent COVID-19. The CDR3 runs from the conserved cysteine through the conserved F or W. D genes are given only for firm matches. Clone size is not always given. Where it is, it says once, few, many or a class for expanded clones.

CASVMGQIYGYTF,TGTGCCAGTGTTATGGGACAGATCTATGGCTACACCTTC,TRBJ1-2,TRBD1,TRBV2,.
CASSHGERPGGDTQYF,TGCGCCAGCTCACACGGCGAGCGGCCGGGGGGGGATACGCAGTATTTT,TRBJ2-3,TRBD2,TRBV5-1,.
CAISETASGIHEQYF,TGTGCCATCAGTGAGACGGCTAGCGGTATCCACGAGCAGTACTTC,TRBJ2-7,TRBD2,TRBV10-3,.
CASSVEDRGHSPLHF,TGTGCCAGCAGCGTAGAGGACAGGGGTCATTCACCCCTCCACTTT,TRBJ1-6,TRBD1,TRBV9,.
CASSLTGTGGDEQYF,TGTGCCAGCTCATTGACCGGGACAGGGGGGGACGAGCAGTACTTC,TRBJ2-7,TRBD1,TRBV18,.
CASSSLRGLVTRQPQHF,TGTGCCAGCAGTTCCCTGCGCGGTTTGGTTACAAGGCAGCCCCAGCATTTT,TRBJ1-5,.,TRBV28,.
CASSIVPGTGYNEQFF,TGTGCCAGTAGTATCGTCCCCGGGACAGGGTACAATGAGCAGTTCTTC,TRBJ2-1,TRBD1,TRBV19,.
CASSTTVSNYGYTF,TGTGCCAGCAGTACGACAGTTTCTAACTATGGCTACACCTTC,TRBJ1-2,.,TRBV27,.
CASRKGDSGNTIYF,TGTGCCAGTAGAAAAGGGGACTCTGGAAACACCATATATTTT,TRBJ1-3,.,TRBV19,few
CASSYSQGVSNQPQHF,TGTGCCAGCAGTTACTCTCAGGGGGTTAGCAATCAGCCCCAGCATTTT,TRBJ1-5,TRBD1,TRBV6-2/TRBV6-3,many
CASTQGPYTDTQYF,TGCGCCAGCACCCAGGGGCCATACACAGATACGCAGTATTTT,TRBJ2-3,.,TRBV4-1,.
CASRFDRGRGYGYTF,TGTGCCAGCAGGTTCGACAGGGGGCGAGGCTATGGCTACACCTTC,TRBJ1-2,TRBD1,TRBV6-5,few
CASSLQGRETQYF,TGCGCCAGCAGCTTGCAGGGGCGAGAGACCCAGTACTTC,TRBJ2-5,.,TRBV5-1,.
CASRQGLSPLHF,TGTGCCAGCAGGCAGGGGCTGTCACCCCTCCACTTT,TRBJ1-6,.,TRBV27,.
CASNNRGTGGISEKLFF,TGTGCCAGCAACAACCGGGGGACAGGGGGCATCAGTGAAAAACTGTTTTTT,TRBJ1-4,TRBD1,TRBV3-1/TRBV3-2,.
CASTGTAFYGYTF,TGTGCCAGCACCGGGACAGCCTTCTATGGCTACACCTTC,TRBJ1-2,TRBD1,TRBV6-5,.
CASSLGRVYEQYF,TGCGCCAGCAGCTTGGGCAGGGTCTACGAGCAGTACTTC,TRBJ2-7,.,TRBV5-1,.
CASSLQGISYNEQFF,TGCGCCAGCAGCTTGCAGGGGATCTCCTACAATGAGCAGTTCTTC,TRBJ2-1,.,TRBV5-1,.
CASSVDVSGSLYEQYF,TGTGCCAGCAGCGTAGATGTTAGCGGGAGTCTCTACGAGCAGTACTTC,TRBJ2-7,TRBD2,TRBV9,.
CASSRQGGSNTIYF,TGTGCCAGCAGCCGTCAAGGAGGGAGTAACACCATATATTTT,TRBJ1-3,.,TRBV27,.
CASSRDRGLYEQYF,TGTGCCAGCTCCAGGGACAGGGGGCTCTACGAGCAGTACTTC,TRBJ2-7,TRBD1,TRBV2,.
CASSQGAGTDTQYF,TGTGCCAGCAGCCAAGGTGCGGGCACAGATACGCAGTATTTT,TRBJ2-3,.,TRBV3-1/TRBV3-2,.
CASSYRSGRETQYF,TGTGCCAGCAGTTACAGAAGCGGGAGGGAGACCCAGTACTTC,TRBJ2-5,TRBD2,TRBV6-5,.
CASSEKRIAPEQFF,TGCGCCAGCAGTGAAAAAAGGATAGCCCCTGAGCAGTTCTTC,TRBJ2-1,.,TRBV10-2,.
CASSPPYPVRGRDEQYF,TGTGCCAGCAGTCCGCCTTATCCCGTAAGGGGCAGGGACGAGCAGTACTTC,TRBJ2-7,.,TRBV28,.
CATSAPSFAGGGTDTQYF,TGTGCCACCAGTGCCCCTAGCTTTGCAGGGGGCGGCACAGATACGCAGTATTTT,TRBJ2-3,TRBD1,TRBV24-1,.
CASSFRGQVSSYNEQFF,TGTGCCAGCAGTTTTCGCGGACAGGTGAGCTCCTACAATGAGCAGTTCTTC,TRBJ2-1,TRBD1,TRBV7-9,once
CASSLQGAVGAEAFF,TGTGCCAGCTCTTTACAGGGGGCAGTTGGCGCTGAAGCTTTCTTT,TRBJ1-1,TRBD1,TRBV2,.
CSATLAGGPGEQFF,TGCAGCGCCACACTAGCGGGAGGGCCCGGTGAGCAGTTCTTC,TRBJ2-1,TRBD2,TRBV29-1,.
CATSEKPHTDTQYF,TGTGCCACCTCAGAAAAACCACACACAGATACGCAGTATTTT,TRBJ2-3,.,TRBV30,.
CASSVWAVRAGNTIYF,TGTGCCAGCAGCGTATGGGCCGTCAGGGCTGGAAACACCATATATTTT,TRBJ1-3,.,TRBV5-5,.
CASRSGTGPYEQYF,TGTGCCAGCAGATCCGGGACAGGGCCCTACGAGCAGTACTTC,TRBJ2-7,TRBD1,TRBV6-5,.
CASSSTSGSSIKTQYF,TGTGCCAGCAGCTCCACTAGCGGGAGTAGTATAAAGACCCAGTACTTC,TRBJ2-5,TRBD2,TRBV5-4,.
CATKPGQVATGELFF,TGTGCCACAAAACCGGGACAGGTAGCCACCGGGGAGCTGTTTTTT,TRBJ2-2,TRBD1,TRBV7-2,.
CTSSQVYRGSPLHF,TGCACCAGCAGCCAAGTTTACAGGGGTTCACCCCTCCACTTT,TRBJ1-6,.,TRBV1,.
CASSEAGQITEAFF,TGTGCCAGCAGTGAAGCGGGACAGATCACTGAAGCTTTCTTT,TRBJ1-1,TRBD1,TRBV2,.
CASSQDRTGARVDEQYF,TGTGCCAGCAGCCAAGACCGGACAGGCGCACGAGTCGACGAGCAGTACTTC,TRBJ2-7,TRBD1,TRBV3-1/TRBV3-2,.
CASSYSTIRGYTEAFF,TGTGCCAGCAGTTACTCGACCATTAGGGGGTACACTGAAGCTTTCTTT,TRBJ1-1,.,TRBV6-5,.
CASSFRQLGGQPQHF,TGTGCCAGCAGTTTTAGACAGCTGGGTGGTCAGCCCCAGCATTTT,TRBJ1-5,.,TRBV2,.
CATSGGQFAGAYEQYF,TGTGCCACCAGTGGCGGCCAATTTGCGGGAGCCTACGAGCAGTACTTC,TRBJ2-7,TRBD2,TRBV24-1,.
CASSLERQLEAFF,TGTGCCAGCAGCTTAGAGAGGCAACTCGAAGCTTTCTTT,TRBJ1-1,.,TRBV11-2,.
CASSFSLGQGVGGYTF,TGTGCCAGCAGCTTCAGCTTGGGACAGGGAGTCGGTGGCTACACCTTC,TRBJ1-2,TRBD1,TRBV14,.
CASRDRNYGYTF,TGTGCCAGCAGGGACAGGAACTATGGCTACACCTTC,TRBJ1-2,TRBD1,TRBV9,once
CASSLEGTYTEAFF,TGCGCCAGCAGCTTGGAAGGGACATACACTGAAGCTTTCTTT,TRBJ1-1,.,TRBV5-1,.
CASSRFRGWSDNSPLHF,TGTGCCAGCAGCCGATTCCGGGGATGGTCGGATAATTCACCCCTCCACTTT,TRBJ1-6,.,TRBV13,.
CASKEGVSNQPQHF,TGTGCCAGCAAGGAAGGGGTTAGCAATCAGCCCCAGCATTTT,TRBJ1-5,.,TRBV2,.
CASSSPSHYNEKLFF,TGTGCCAGCAGCTCCCCGAGCCATTATAATGAAAAACTGTTTTTT,TRBJ1-4,.,TRBV11-2,.
CATSDPSLAGNEQFF,TGTGCCACCAGTGATCCGTCCCTAGCGGGGAATGAGCAGTTCTTC,TRBJ2-1,TRBD2,TRBV24-1,.
CASRDPLRAKANEKLFF,TGTGCCAGCAGGGACCCCCTCAGGGCTAAGGCTAATGAAAAACTGTTTTTT,TRBJ1-4,.,TRBV2,.
CASSRIRRGQDGYTF,TGTGCCAGCAGCCGGATACGCAGGGGGCAGGATGGCTACACCTTC,TRBJ1-2,TRBD1,TRBV11-2,.
CASSEYRGNSPLHF,TGTGCCAGCAGTGAATATAGGGGGAATTCACCCCTCCACTTT,TRBJ1-6,.,TRBV25-1,.
CASSPDRTNTGELFF,TGTGCCAGCTCACCAGACAGGACGAACACCGGGGAGCTGTTTTTT,TRBJ2-2,.,TRBV18,once
CASRLSGTHSYEQYF,TGTGCCAGCAGGCTATCCGGGACTCATTCCTACGAGCAGTACTTC,TRBJ2-7,.,TRBV13,.
CASSLVRGELFF,TGTGCCAGCAGCTTAGTGCGCGGGGAGCTGTTTTTT,TRBJ2-2,.,TRBV7-9,.
CASSPGTRTDTQYF,TGCGCCAGCAGCCCCGGGACTAGGACAGATACGCAGTATTTT,TRBJ2-3,TRBD2,TRBV5-1,.
CASSYLSGGPYYNEQFF,TGTGCCAGCAGTTACCTTAGCGGGGGGCCTTACTACAATGAGCAGTTCTTC,TRBJ2-1,TRBD2,TRBV6-2/TRBV6-3,.
CASSQDRLAGAHEQYF,TGTGCCAGCAGCCAAGATCGGCTAGCGGGAGCCCACGAGCAGTACTTC,TRBJ2-7,TRBD2,TRBV3-1/TRBV3-2,once
CASSLRQGASPLHF,TGTGCCAGCAGTTTGAGACAGGGGGCTTCACCCCTCCACTTT,TRBJ1-6,TRBD1,TRBV27,.
CASSITGSTDTQYF,TGTGCCAGTAGTATAACAGGGAGCACAGATACGCAGTATTTT,TRBJ2-3,.,TRBV19,.
CASSLGTGDGYTF,TGTGCCAGCAGTTTAGGGACAGGGGATGGCTACACCTTC,TRBJ1-2,TRBD1,TRBV28,.